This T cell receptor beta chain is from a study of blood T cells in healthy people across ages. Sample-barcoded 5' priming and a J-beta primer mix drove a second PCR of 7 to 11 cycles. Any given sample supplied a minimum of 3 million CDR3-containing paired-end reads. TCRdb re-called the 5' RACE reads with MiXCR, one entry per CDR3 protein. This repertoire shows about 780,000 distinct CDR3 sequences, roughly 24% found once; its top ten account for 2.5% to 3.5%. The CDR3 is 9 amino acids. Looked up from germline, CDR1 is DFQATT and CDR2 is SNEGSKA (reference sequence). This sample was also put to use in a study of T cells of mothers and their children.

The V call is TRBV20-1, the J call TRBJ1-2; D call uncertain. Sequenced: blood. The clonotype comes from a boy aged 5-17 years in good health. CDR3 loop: CRPGSPPTF. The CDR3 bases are TGCAGGCCCGGCAGCCCCCCCACCTTC.